A single T cell receptor (beta chain) is shown here with its context. The antigen remains undetermined. This sample stems from a study of a mutant IDH1 vaccine in newly diagnosed glioma. Looking at the study overall: Mean patient age was around 40 years; approximately 62% were male and around 40% female.

Regarding the study as a whole: Pseudoprogression looked unconnected to shifts in top peripheral T cell clonotypes.

Time point given: baseline, week 1 (first vaccination visit). As for treatment: pre-vaccination baseline after standard-of-care therapy. New IDH1-mutant, ATRX-lost WHO grade 3 or 4 astrocytomas occurred in donors. TCRdb's table, derived via immunoSEQ multiplex PCR, lists solely in-frame clones and lacks some. The repertoire consists of tens of thousands of clones, with more than 65% occurring once and the leading ten covering 7.5% to 9%. Sample: PBMCs, taken from a glioma patient treated with radiotherapy, temozolomide or both. This TCR was recovered from a man in his fifties or sixties with glioma.

The CDR3 nucleotides are TGTGCCAGTAGTCCGGGGACAGCAACTAATGAAAAACTGTTTTTT. Its protein is CASSPGTATNEKLFF. V usage is TRBV19 and J usage is TRBJ1-4; 7 bases match TRBD1. Germline CDR1 LNHDA, CDR2 SQIVND (reference sequence). The CDR3 length is 15 residues. Germline trimming cut 5 bases from V and 0 bases from J; bases unmatched to any gene: 3.